This T cell receptor (beta chain) was sequenced for a study of PD-1 blockade in mismatch repair-deficient tumors (dated by TCRdb to about 2017). Regarding the study in general: The trial enrolled 65 to 100 consecutive patients with more than ten mismatch repair-deficient cancer types between September 2013 and 2016, all previously treated and progressing. Tumor-associated T cell clones were tracked in the peripheral blood of patients responding to PD-1 blockade by deep sequencing of TCR CDR3 regions.

Paper-wide results and their limitations: Rapid expansion after pembrolizumab followed by contraction, generally before radiologic responses, was shown by tumor-resident clones, which were often undetectable in blood before treatment.

This clone was recorded only once. Its target antigen remains unknown. No base-level quality is on record; no much larger clone is a single base apart. This CDR3 is also generated by other DNA sequences in the sample. V was cut back by 0 bases and J by 7 bases, leaving a gap of 6 bases between them. The CDR3 goes from the cysteine to the phenylalanine over 12 residues. Just CDR3 DNA is preserved here, 36 bases in frame from base 1. CDR1 and CDR2 were assigned from the germline V gene (reference sequence) as SEHNR and FQNEAQ. Libraries were made using the immunoSEQ multiplex PCR assay. Sourced from immuneACCESS, this table was stored by TCRdb with only in-frame sequences that have V and J called. A share of the clones is absent; for the studies checked, an unresolved V gene accounts for under half, and the remainder has no known explanation. The sample table holds some 120,000 clones, of which over 65% were seen once. Clones ranked in the top ten supply less than 5.5% of the sample.

Mismatch repair deficiency was established in every enrolled patient by polymerase chain reaction or immunohistochemistry. Three patients who responded to pembrolizumab therapy underwent TCR sequencing. The phase II trial prospectively tested pembrolizumab PD-1 blockade in advanced mismatch repair-deficient cancers regardless of tissue of origin. Peripheral blood T cell samples were gathered serially, both before PD-1 blockade started and at multiple time points afterward. Blood sampling times were expressed in weeks after the first pembrolizumab dose. The sequence was obtained from an adult with mismatch repair-deficient cancer. The sequences come from peripheral blood, collected 60 to 65 weeks after starting pembrolizumab. The V and J genes are TRBV7-9 and TRBJ1-2; a weak D assignment points to TRBD1 (6 bases agree). This receptor carries the CDR3 CASSLARGGYTF. At the DNA level, the sequence is TGTGCCAGCAGCTTAGCCAGGGGTGGCTACACCTTC. The CDR3 plus the reference TRBV7-9 and TRBJ1-2 genes for the other parts give the full variable domain: DTGVSQNPRHKITKRGQNVTFRCDPISEHNRLYWYRQTLGQGPEFLTYFQNEAQLEKSRLLSDRFSAERPKGSFSTLEIQRTEQGDSAMYLCASSLARGGYTFGSGTRLTVV.